The 21 T cell receptor beta chains in this list originate from one sample, sequenced in a study of blood T cell repertoires in COVID-19. TCRdb's copy holds only in-frame clones and misses some; the assay was immunoSEQ multiplex PCR. The data show approximately 240,000 clones, around 84% seen once. Sequencing was done on a sample of peripheral blood. The source is a man in his forties or fifties who had recovered from COVID-19.

The chain uses TRBV20-1 and TRBJ1-4; D is ambiguous. The length of the CDR3 is 11 residues. Between the trimmed V and J ends, which lost 8 bases and 6 bases, there was a span of 10 bases. Germline V CDR1 and CDR2: DFQATT, SNEGSKA (reference sequence). The CDR3 sequence: CSWTVYEKLFF. In nucleotides, the CDR3 is TGCAGTTGGACTGTCTATGAAAAACTGTTTTTT.

The chain carries TRBV11-2 and TRBJ1-6; a possible D gene is TRBD1 (5 bases). This CDR3 region has 15 residues. Germline CDR1 is SGHAT and CDR2 is FQNNGV. Trimming removed 2 bases from V and 9 bases from J, with 14 bases in between. This chain's CDR3 is CASSLFDSHLSPLHF. CDR3 DNA sequence: TGTGCCAGCAGCTTATTTGACAGCCATCTTTCACCCCTCCACTTT.

The V and J genes are TRBV4-2 and TRBJ2-7; maybe TRBD1 (6 bases). The germline V gene has CDR1 LGHNA and CDR2 YNFKEQ. CDR3 length equals 16 residues. Trimming cost V 0 bases and J 2 bases, with 14 bases left between them. CDR3 loop: CASSQDQARGTYEQYF. CDR3 in DNA: TGTGCCAGCAGCCAAGATCAGGCCAGGGGAACCTACGAGCAGTACTTC.

V is TRBV25-1 and J is TRBJ1-2, with D hard to call. Germline V lookup: CDR1 MGHDK, CDR2 SYGVNS. Trimming shortened V by 5 bases and J by 3 bases, and 10 bases separated the two germline ends. The length of the CDR3 is 13 residues. The CDR3 region is CASSQTGYYGYTF. The CDR3 DNA is TGTGCCAGCAGTCAAACGGGGTACTATGGCTACACCTTC.

V gene TRBV9 combines with J gene TRBJ2-5; tentatively, D is TRBD2 (6 bases). Germline loops: CDR1 SGDLS, CDR2 YYNGEE. V was clipped by 1 base and J by 0 bases, with 10 bases between them. This CDR3 is 15 amino acids long. CDR3 amino acids: CASSVSLANQETQYF. DNA of the CDR3: TGTGCCAGCAGCGTATCGCTAGCGAACCAAGAGACCCAGTACTTC.

This chain joins TRBV5-5 and TRBJ1-5, with D perhaps matching TRBD1 (5 bases). The germline gives CDR1 SGHKS, CDR2 YYEKEE (reference sequence). The CDR3 is 16 amino acids. The V and J ends lost 2 bases and 0 bases respectively, with 12 bases between them. The CDR3 region has the DNA TGTGCCAGCAGCTTATCAGGGTCCCCTAGCAATCAGCCCCAGCATTTT. Residues: CASSLSGSPSNQPQHF. Variable domain in full (rest from reference TRBV5-5 and TRBJ1-5): DAGVTQSPTHLIKTRGQQVTLRCSPISGHKSVSWYQQVLGQGPQFIFQYYEKEERGRGNFPDRFSARQFPNYSSELNVNALLLGDSALYLCASSLSGSPSNQPQHFGDGTRLSIL.

This rearrangement joins TRBV11-2 to TRBJ2-5, with 8 bases lining up with TRBD1. Germline CDR1 is SGHAT and CDR2 is FQNNGV. The CDR3 has 16 residues. V was clipped by 3 bases and J by 2 bases; unmatched bases: 8. CDR3 sequence reads: CASSFPDRVRQETQYF. In nucleotides, the CDR3 is TGTGCCAGCAGCTTTCCGGACAGGGTGCGGCAAGAGACCCAGTACTTC.

This sequence joins TRBV18 and TRBJ2-3, with 8 bases aligning to TRBD1. J lost 3 bases, V lost 6 bases, and 8 bases had no gene match. Germline values: CDR1 KGHSH, CDR2 LQKENI. This CDR3 comprises 15 residues. For the CDR3, the DNA is TGTGCCAGCTCGCCTCAGGGGGCGCTAACAGATACGCAGTATTTT. This translates into CASSPQGALTDTQYF. The whole variable domain, remainder taken from reference TRBV18 and TRBJ2-3, is NAGVMQNPRHLVRRRGQEARLRCSPMKGHSHVYWYRQLPEEGLKFMVYLQKENIIDESGMPKERFSAEFPKEGPSILRIQQVVRGDSAAYFCASSPQGALTDTQYFGPGTRLTVL.

V usage is TRBV19 and J usage is TRBJ2-7; 9 nucleotides line up with TRBD2. Trimming took 0 bases from V and 0 from J; bases not matched to a gene: 6. This CDR3 region has 17 residues. Germline CDR1 is LNHDA and CDR2 is SQIVND (reference sequence). CDR3 sequence: CASSIDRNSGSSYEQYF. CDR3 nucleotides: TGTGCCAGTAGTATAGATCGTAATAGCGGGAGCTCCTACGAGCAGTACTTC. The complete variable domain, with remaining parts taken from reference TRBV19 and TRBJ2-7, reads DGGITQSPKYLFRKEGQNVTLSCEQNLNHDAMYWYRQDPGQGLRLIYYSQIVNDFQKGDIAEGYSVSREKKESFPLTVTSAQKNPTAFYLCASSIDRNSGSSYEQYFGPGTRLTVT.

The chain employs TRBV7-9 and TRBJ1-2; D unresolved. Trimming cost V 3 bases and J 8 bases, with 19 bases left between them. This CDR3 is 15 amino acids long. Germline loops: CDR1 SEHNR, CDR2 FQNEAQ (reference sequence). The chain's CDR3 is CASSFSASRRWGYTF. The CDR3 region has the DNA TGTGCCAGCAGCTTTAGCGCCAGCAGGAGGTGGGGCTACACCTTC.

The chain has TRBV29-1 and TRBJ1-2, with 7 bases aligning to TRBD1. Looked up from germline, CDR1 is SQVTM and CDR2 is ANQGSEA. This CDR3 spans 14 amino acids. V shed 3 bases and J 1 base; nucleotides not matched to a gene: 5. CDR3 loop: CSVEGTALNYGYTF. In nucleotides, the CDR3 is TGCAGCGTTGAGGGGACAGCCCTTAACTATGGCTACACCTTC.

In this sample, this clone turned up a few times. The DNA of the CDR3 is TGTGCTTCAACTAGCGGGAGTTCTTACGAGCAGTACTTC. This codes for CASTSGSSYEQYF. V and J are TRBV27 and TRBJ2-7; TRBD2 aligns across 11 bases. CDR1 and CDR2 from the germline V gene are MNHEY and SMNVEV (reference sequence). The CDR3 is 13 amino acids.

V usage is TRBV15 and J usage is TRBJ2-1, with D maybe TRBD2 (6 bases). This CDR3 has 17 residues. Germline assignment: CDR1 LNHNV and CDR2 YYDKDF (reference sequence). V was shortened by 0 bases and J by 1 base, with 13 bases between the two germline ends. CDR3 loop: CATSRDPGEGSYNEQFF. The CDR3, as DNA: TGTGCCACCAGCAGAGATCCGGGGGAAGGATCCTACAATGAGCAGTTCTTC.

This clone was observed once. The CDR3 sequence is CASSPGSRVGETQYF. The CDR3 DNA reads as TGTGCCAGCAGCCCAGGCTCCAGGGTAGGCGAGACCCAGTACTTC. The gene calls are TRBV11-3 and TRBJ2-5; D might be TRBD1 (5 bases). This CDR3 region has 15 residues. Trimming cost V 5 bases and J 5 bases, with 18 bases left between them. The V gene's germline CDR1 is SGHNT and CDR2 YENEEA.

The gene calls are TRBV11-3 and TRBJ2-7; D possibly corresponds to TRBD2 (5 bases). CDR1 and CDR2 (germline): SGHNT, YENEEA. The CDR3 has 13 amino acids. V shed 2 bases and J shed 6 bases, with 11 bases lying between them. CDR3 in DNA: TGTGCCAGCAGCTTACGGGATGGTCGCGAGCAGTACTTC. Translating gives CASSLRDGREQYF.

V gene TRBV12-5 combines with J gene TRBJ2-1; 10 nucleotides agree with TRBD2. The CDR3 extends over 16 amino acids. V dropped 2 bases and J dropped 4; count of bases not matched to a gene: 5. Germline CDR1 LGHNT, CDR2 FRNRAP. Here the CDR3 reads CASGLSLAGVYNEQFF. The CDR3 DNA follows: TGTGCTAGTGGTTTGTCTCTAGCGGGAGTATACAATGAGCAGTTCTTC.

This chain links TRBV7-9 with TRBJ2-3, with D uncertain. CDR1 and CDR2 (germline): SEHNR, FQNEAQ (reference sequence). This CDR3 comprises 13 residues. Deletions cut 2 bases from V and 8 bases from J, with 11 bases between. CDR3 region: CASSLRDRSTQYF. Here the CDR3 DNA reads TGTGCCAGCAGCTTACGAGATCGCTCTACGCAGTATTTT.

This clone was found many times. J is TRBJ1-2 and V is TRBV12-2; the table calls TRBD1, which could not be checked here. TRBV12-2 is labeled a pseudogene. The CDR3 has 11 amino acids. The CDR3 region has the DNA TGTGCAAGTCGCGCCCCGCCGACAGGGAACTTC. Translation gives CASRAPPTGNF.

The gene calls are TRBV30 and TRBJ2-7; D possibly corresponds to TRBD1 (6 bases). V gave up 7 bases and J gave up 6 bases, with 13 bases separating them. This CDR3 region has 11 residues. The germline V gene has CDR1 GTSNPN and CDR2 SVGIG (reference sequence). CDR3 protein: CASSTGPEQYF. Here the CDR3 DNA reads TGTGCCTCCTCAACAGGGCCCGAGCAGTACTTC.

This clone was counted only a few times. The chain is built from TRBV10-3 and TRBJ2-2; TRBD2 aligns across 8 bases. CDR1 and CDR2 (germline): ENHRY, SYGVKD. The CDR3 runs 13 residues. J gave up 4 bases and V 6 bases, and 1 base lay outside the gene matches. Written as DNA, the CDR3 is TGTGCCATCAGGGGGACTAGCACCGGGGAGCTGTTTTTT. As protein: CAIRGTSTGELFF.

The rearrangement joins TRBV5-1 to TRBJ1-2; possibly TRBD1 for D (5 bases). The germline V gene encodes CDR1 SGHRS and CDR2 YFSETQ. V was cut by 0 bases and J by 4 bases, with 10 bases left in between. The CDR3 totals 14 residues. CDR3 in amino acids: CASSLVREGYGYTF. CDR3 DNA sequence: TGCGCCAGCAGCTTGGTCAGGGAGGGCTATGGCTACACCTTC. The whole variable domain, remainder taken from reference TRBV5-1 and TRBJ1-2, is KAGVTQTPRYLIKTRGQQVTLSCSPISGHRSVSWYQQTPGQGLQFLFEYFSETQRNKGNFPGRFSGRQFSNSRSEMNVSTLELGDSALYLCASSLVREGYGYTFGSGTRLTVV.